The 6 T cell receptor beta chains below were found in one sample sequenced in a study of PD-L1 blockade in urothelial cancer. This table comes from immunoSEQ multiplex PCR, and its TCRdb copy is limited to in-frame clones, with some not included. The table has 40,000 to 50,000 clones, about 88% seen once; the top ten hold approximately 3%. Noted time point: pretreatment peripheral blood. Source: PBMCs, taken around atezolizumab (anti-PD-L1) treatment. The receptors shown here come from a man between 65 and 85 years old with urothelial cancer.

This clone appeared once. CDR3 protein: CAWSATAGELFF. The CDR3 nucleotides are TGTGCCTGGAGTGCTACTGCCGGGGAGCTGTTTTTT. The rearrangement joins TRBV30 to TRBJ2-2; no firm D call. Germline assignment: CDR1 GTSNPN and CDR2 SVGIG (reference sequence). The V end lost 1 base, the J end lost 6 bases, and 6 bases lay between the germline ends. The CDR3 is 12 residues long.

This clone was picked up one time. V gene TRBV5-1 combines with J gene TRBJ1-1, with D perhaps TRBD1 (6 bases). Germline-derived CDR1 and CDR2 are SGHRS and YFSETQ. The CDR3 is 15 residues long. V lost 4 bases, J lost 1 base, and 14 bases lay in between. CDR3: CASSARTERNTEAFF. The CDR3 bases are TGCGCCAGCAGCGCTAGGACAGAACGGAACACTGAAGCTTTCTTT.

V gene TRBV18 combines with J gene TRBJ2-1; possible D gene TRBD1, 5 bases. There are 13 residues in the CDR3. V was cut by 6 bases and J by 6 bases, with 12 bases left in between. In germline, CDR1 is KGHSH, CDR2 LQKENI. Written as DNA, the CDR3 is TGTGCCAGCTCCCAAGGACAAAGCAATGAGCAGTTCTTC. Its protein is CASSQGQSNEQFF.

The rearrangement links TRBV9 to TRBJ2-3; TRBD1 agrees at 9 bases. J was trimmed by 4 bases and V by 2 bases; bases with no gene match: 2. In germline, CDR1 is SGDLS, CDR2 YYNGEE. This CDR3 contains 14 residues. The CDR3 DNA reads TGTGCCAGCAGCGTCCGACAGGGGGCAGATACGCAGTATTTT. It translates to CASSVRQGADTQYF.

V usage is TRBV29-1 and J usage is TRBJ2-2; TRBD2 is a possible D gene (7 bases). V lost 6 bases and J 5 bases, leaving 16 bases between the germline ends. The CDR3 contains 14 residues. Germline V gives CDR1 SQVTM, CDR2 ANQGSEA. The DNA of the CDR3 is TGCAGCGTCAGCGGGACACATTTTACCGGGGAGCTGTTTTTT. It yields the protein CSVSGTHFTGELFF.

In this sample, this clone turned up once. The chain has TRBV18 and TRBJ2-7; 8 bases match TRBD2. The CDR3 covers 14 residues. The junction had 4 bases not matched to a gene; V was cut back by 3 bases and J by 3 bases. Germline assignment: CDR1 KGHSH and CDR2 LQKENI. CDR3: CASSPAGGNYEQYF. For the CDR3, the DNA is TGTGCCAGCTCACCTGCGGGGGGTAACTACGAGCAGTACTTC.